This T cell receptor (beta chain) was profiled in a study of molecular identifiers for immune sequencing clone quantification. Study outcomes and limitations: Even with about a million naive cells present, spiked Jurkat TCR RNA from one cell was reportedly detectable. Clonotypes surpassing 20 RNA copies contained over 97% of effector molecules, versus under 1% in naive cells.

V was shortened by 7 bases and J by 7 bases, with 25 bases between the two germline ends. The CDR3 has 16 amino acids. This clonotype was recorded many times. What it binds is not known. Preparation of the bulk TCR libraries relied on previously described methods and listed TCR primers. TCRdb fed the PCR reads into MiXCR, producing one record per CDR3 protein. Of some 97,000 distinct CDR3 sequences detected, roughly 24% appear once; the ten largest clones hold 0.94%. The TCR originated in a human donor in good health. Some libraries in this study had Jurkat cell RNA spiked in. The rearrangement links TRBV5-3 to TRBJ2-3; no clear D gene. TRBV5-3 is annotated as an ORF whose role is uncertain. The sequencing input was naive CD8+ T cells from blood, with Jurkat cell RNA spiked in. Subset described: FACS-sorted CD8+CD4-CCR7+CD45RA+ naive T cells. CDR3 nucleotide sequence: TGTGCCAGAGCTGGCTTTGGGGAACCTTCACCACATACGCAGTATTTT. Its protein is CARAGFGEPSPHTQYF.